Listed below are T cell receptor beta chains from one sample, sequenced in a study of cytomegalovirus exposure and HLA in healthy donors. The method was immunoSEQ multiplex PCR; TCRdb's version includes in-frame clones alone and lacks a portion of them. The sample yields about 140,000 clones, roughly 76% seen once. The sequenced sample consisted of PBMCs. These receptors all stem from a female donor in good health and CMV-seronegative. Each CDR3 is given with its conserved first and last residue. D genes are given only for firm matches. Some rows have no size entry. The others give once, few or many, or a class for an expanded clone.

TRBJ2-5 - TRBV9 - TGTGCCAGCAGCGTAGGTTACTCAGAGACCCAGTACTTC CASSVGYSETQYF
TRBJ2-7 - TRBV5-5 - TGTGCCAGCAGCTTGGATTCGGACAGCTCCTACGAGCAGTACTTC CASSLDSDSSYEQYF
TRBJ2-7 - TRBV11-2 TRBD1 TGTGCCAGCAGCTGGGAACGGACAGGATCTCGGGAGCAGTACTTC CASSWERTGSREQYF
TRBJ2-5 - TRBV7-8 - TGTGCCAGCAGCCCCCCGGGGTTTGGTTTAGAGACCCAGTACTTC CASSPPGFGLETQYF
TRBJ2-7 - TRBV9 TRBD2 TGTGCCAGCAGCGTAGACCTAGCGGGACCCTACGAGCAGTACTTC CASSVDLAGPYEQYF
TRBJ2-1 - TRBV27 - TGTGCCAGCAGTTTTATCGCCGGCGGCAATGAGCAGTTCTTC CASSFIAGGNEQFF
TRBJ2-1 - TRBV7-8 TRBD2 TGTGCCAGCAGCTTGACTAGCGGGGGGGCCGCGATCAATGAGCAGTTCTTC CASSLTSGGAAINEQFF
TRBJ2-1 - TRBV14 - TGTGCCAGCAGCCCCTCCCACAATGAGCAGTTCTTC CASSPSHNEQFF
TRBJ2-3 - TRBV5-8 - TGTGCCAGCAGCTTGGAGGGGAAAAGCACAGATACGCAGTATTTT CASSLEGKSTDTQYF
TRBJ1-1 once TRBV19 TRBD1 TGTGGGACAGGGCACACTGAAGCTTTCTTT CGTGHTEAFF
TRBJ2-3 - TRBV6-6 TRBD2 TGTGCCAGCGCTCGTAGGACTAGCGGGAGCACAGATACGCAGTATTTT CASARRTSGSTDTQYF
TRBJ2-3 - TRBV19 - TGTGCCAGTAGTATAGATCCCGGGTCTACGCAGTATTTT CASSIDPGSTQYF
TRBJ1-5 - TRBV5-4 TRBD1 TGTGCCAGCAGCCCCGGACAGGGTAGGGATCAGCCCCAGCATTTT CASSPGQGRDQPQHF
TRBJ1-2 - TRBV6-5 TRBD1 TGTGCCAGCAGTTACGCACAGGGGGCGCGAGGCTACACCTTC CASSYAQGARGYTF
TRBJ2-7 - TRBV14 - TGTGCCAGCAGCCAAGAGATTAGTCCAGGATATTCCTACGAGCAGTACTTC CASSQEISPGYSYEQYF
TRBJ1-5 - TRBV30 TRBD1 TGTGCCTGGAGTGGGGGGACAGGAAATCAGCCCCAGCATTTT CAWSGGTGNQPQHF
TRBJ1-2 - TRBV7-2 - TGTGCCAGCAGCTTAAGTCGTCCGCGGACTAACTATGGCTACACCTTC CASSLSRPRTNYGYTF
TRBJ2-7 - TRBV7-3 TRBD1 TGTGCCAGCAGCGCTCTAGGGACAGGACCCTACGAGCAGTACTTC CASSALGTGPYEQYF
TRBJ2-1 - TRBV19 - TGTGCCAGTAGTACCCCAGGGGTTAATAGGAATGAGCAGTTCTTC CASSTPGVNRNEQFF
TRBJ2-3 - TRBV6-4 - TGTGCCAGCAGTGGGGGGCAAAGCACAGATACGCAGTATTTT CASSGGQSTDTQYF
TRBJ1-1 - TRBV7-2 TRBD1 TGTGCCAGCAGCTTAGTAGGGGGCATGAACACTGAAGCTTTCTTT CASSLVGGMNTEAFF
TRBJ2-1 - TRBV2 - TGTGCCAGCAGTGGACCCCCCCTAGCGAGCTCCTACAATGAGCAGTTCTTC CASSGPPLASSYNEQFF
TRBJ2-1 - TRBV9 TRBD1 TGTGCCAGCAGCGTTGGGACAGGGGCAATGGGTGAGCAGTTCTTC CASSVGTGAMGEQFF
TRBJ1-4 - TRBV18 TRBD1 TGTGCCAGCTCACCACCGGAACAGGGGAATGAAAAACTGTTTTTT CASSPPEQGNEKLFF
TRBJ1-1 - TRBV12-5 - TGTGCTAGTGGTTCCCCGGCAGGCATGAACACTGAAGCTTTCTTT CASGSPAGMNTEAFF
TRBJ1-5 once TRBV6-5 TRBD1 TGTGCCAGCAGACAGACAGGGAATCAGCCCCAGCATTTT CASRQTGNQPQHF
TRBJ2-1 - TRBV7-8 - TGTGCCAGCAGCTCCGGGGGTACCCAATTCTTC CASSSGGTQFF
TRBJ1-1 many TRBV29-1 - TGCAGCGTTGTTGGAGGGACTGAAGCTTTCTTT CSVVGGTEAFF
TRBJ2-7 few TRBV6-5 - TGTGCCAGCAGTTATAGGAGGGTTGAGAGCTACGAGCAGTACTTC CASSYRRVESYEQYF
TRBJ2-7 few TRBV10-1 - TGCGCCAGCAGTGAGCGACTAGAGGGCGAGCAGTACTTC CASSERLEGEQYF
TRBJ1-1 - TRBV4-1 - TGCGCCAGCAGCCAACCGACCCGACAATATCCTCCTGAAGCTTTCTTT CASSQPTRQYPPEAFF
TRBJ1-2 few TRBV2 TRBD1 TGTGCCAGCAGCAGGGGGACGGGTACCTATGGCTACACCTTC CASSRGTGTYGYTF
TRBJ1-2 - TRBV5-1 - TGCGCCAGCAGCTTGGCCTTCTATGGCTACACCTTC CASSLAFYGYTF
TRBJ1-2 - TRBV6-5 - TGTGCCAGCAGTTCATACGGCGGAAACGGCTACACCTTC CASSSYGGNGYTF
TRBJ2-1 - TRBV27 TRBD2 TGTGCCAGCAGTGCTGGGACTAGCGGTAAGCAGTTCTTC CASSAGTSGKQFF
TRBJ2-7 few TRBV2 TRBD1 TGTGCCAGCAGTGGTGGGACAGGGACCCTCTACGAGCAGTACTTC CASSGGTGTLYEQYF
TRBJ1-5 - TRBV6-1 TRBD1 TGTGCCAGCAGCCGAGACAGGGCCGGCCAGCCCCAGCATTTT CASSRDRAGQPQHF
TRBJ2-2 - TRBV18 - TGTGCCAGCTCACCAACCGGACAGTCGAACACCGGGGAGCTGTTTTTT CASSPTGQSNTGELFF
TRBJ2-1 - TRBV10-1 - TGCGCCAGCAGTGAGTATAGGGGGAGCTCCTACAATGAGCAGTTCTTC CASSEYRGSSYNEQFF
TRBJ1-3 - TRBV7-8 - TGTGCCAGCAGCCCCCAACTGACAGGAGCTGGAAACACCATATATTTT CASSPQLTGAGNTIYF
TRBJ1-6 - TRBV6-5 - TGTGCCAGCAGCAGGGGCAGGGATAATTCACCCCTCCACTTT CASSRGRDNSPLHF
TRBJ2-1 - TRBV5-1 TRBD2 TGCGCCAGCAGCTTGGGGGCTAGCGGGAGGGATGAGCAGTTCTTC CASSLGASGRDEQFF
TRBJ2-2 - TRBV29-1 - TGCAGCGTTGAAGATGCGGACAGAACGAACACCGGGGAGCTGTTTTTT CSVEDADRTNTGELFF
TRBJ2-3 - TRBV6-1 TRBD2 TGTGCCAGCAGTGTGGCAAGCGGGAGAGGCCAAGGGGCCTATACGCAGTATTTT CASSVASGRGQGAYTQYF
TRBJ1-2 few TRBV6-1 TRBD1 TGTGCCAGCAGAGCCACAGGGGGCCTGAGGGGCTACACCTTC CASRATGGLRGYTF
TRBJ2-7 - TRBV19 - TGTGCCAGTAGTATGTCAGACGGCGGCTACGAGCAGTACTTC CASSMSDGGYEQYF
TRBJ2-5 - TRBV6-5 - TGTGCCAGCAGTTACTCTCCCTCCGTGTACCAAGAGACCCAGTACTTC CASSYSPSVYQETQYF
TRBJ2-5 - TRBV7-9 - TGTGCCAGCCGACAGACCCAAGAGACCCAGTACTTC CASRQTQETQYF
TRBJ1-5 - TRBV6-1 TRBD1 TGTGCCAGCAGTGAAATGGGACAGGCCAATCAGCCCCAGCATTTT CASSEMGQANQPQHF
TRBJ1-5 once TRBV6-6 TRBD1 TGTGCCAGCAGTCATGGGACAGCAGAGAATCAGCCCCAGCATTTT CASSHGTAENQPQHF
TRBJ2-7 - TRBV11-1 TRBD1 TGTGCCAGCAGCTCTGCCGGGACAGGGTTCAGCTCCTACGAGCAGTACTTC CASSSAGTGFSSYEQYF
TRBJ2-2 - TRBV2 - - CASSTSRNTGELFF
TRBJ2-6 - TRBV7-9 TRBD1 TGTGCCAGCAGCCCCGGACAGGCCGGGGCCAACGTCCTGACTTTC CASSPGQAGANVLTF
TRBJ1-1 - TRBV6-1 - TGTGCCAGCAGTTCAGTCACGGGGTGGACTGAAGCTTTCTTT CASSSVTGWTEAFF
TRBJ2-7 - TRBV4-1 - TGCGCCAGCAGCCAAGTTCCAAGGACACCTTACGAGCAGTACTTC CASSQVPRTPYEQYF